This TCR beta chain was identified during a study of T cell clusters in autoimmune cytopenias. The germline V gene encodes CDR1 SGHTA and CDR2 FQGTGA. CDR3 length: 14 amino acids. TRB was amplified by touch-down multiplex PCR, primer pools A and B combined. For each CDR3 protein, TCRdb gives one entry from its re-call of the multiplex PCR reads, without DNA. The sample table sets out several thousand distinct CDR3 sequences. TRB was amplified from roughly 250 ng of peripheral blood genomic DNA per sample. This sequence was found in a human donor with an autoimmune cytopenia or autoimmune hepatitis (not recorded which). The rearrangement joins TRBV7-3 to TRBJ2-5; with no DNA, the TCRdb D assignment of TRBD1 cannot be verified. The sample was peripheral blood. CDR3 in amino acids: CASSLIGKQETQYF.